These T cell receptor beta chains were read from a single sample in a study of T cells in Graves' hyperthyroidism and ophthalmopathy. Via MiXCR, TCRdb re-called the multiplex PCR reads, giving one row per CDR3 protein. The sample records about 380,000 distinct CDR3 sequences, 11% to 15% being singletons. Sequenced material: blood. Receptor source: a woman in her fifties or sixties with Graves' hyperthyroidism. CDR3s include the opening cysteine and the closing phenylalanine or tryptophan. The D gene is left open where the match is weak. Clone size, where shown, is once, few, many, or a class for clones that have expanded.

D	V	J	size	DNA	CDR3
-	TRBV29-1	TRBJ2-5	many	TGCAGCGTTGAGGGGTTAAGGCAGCAAGAGACCCAGTACTTC	CSVEGLRQQETQYF
-	TRBV29-1	TRBJ2-3	many	TGCAGCGTTGAAAGAGGGGCAGATACGCAGTATTTT	CSVERGADTQYF
-	TRBV7-8	TRBJ2-1	few	TGTGCCAGCAGCTTAGCCGGGTCCTGGAACCACAATGAGCAGTTCTTC	CASSLAGSWNHNEQFF
TRBD1	TRBV24-1	TRBJ1-2	-	TGTGCCACCAGTGATTTACCGACAGGGGGAAGTGGCTACACCTTC	CATSDLPTGGSGYTF
-	TRBV6-1	TRBJ1-1	many	TGTGCCAGCAGACCCTGGACGGACCGGAACACTGAAGCTTTCTTT	CASRPWTDRNTEAFF
TRBD2	TRBV5-4	TRBJ2-1	-	TGTGCCAGCTGGGACAGGGGACTAGCGGGAGATAATGAGCAGTTCTTC	CASWDRGLAGDNEQFF
TRBD1	TRBV3-1	TRBJ1-2	many	TGTGCCAGCAGCCAAGGACAGGGGAAGGGTTACACCTTC	CASSQGQGKGYTF
TRBD1	TRBV18	TRBJ1-2	-	TGTGCCAGCTCACCACCTACCGGGACAGCCTATGGCTACACCTTC	CASSPPTGTAYGYTF
-	TRBV7-2	TRBJ2-3	-	TGTGCCAGCAGCTTGATGGGACCCAGCACAGATACGCAGTATTTT	CASSLMGPSTDTQYF
-	TRBV28	TRBJ2-7	many	TGTGCCACCGAGGGAACAGGGATCACCCTTTACGAGCAGTACTTC	CATEGTGITLYEQYF
-	TRBV24-1	TRBJ2-1	few	TGTGCCACCAGTGATACCACGGGTGCCTCCTACAATGAGCAGTTCTTC	CATSDTTGASYNEQFF
-	TRBV11-3	TRBJ2-6	-	TGTGCCAGCAGCTCTCTCCCGACGAGGACTACTAGGACTGGGGCCAACGTCCTGACTTTC	CASSSLPTRTTRTGANVLTF
TRBD1	TRBV7-8	TRBJ2-3	many	TGTGCCAGCAGCTCCAGGGGGTTAGGCACAGATACGCAGTATTTT	CASSSRGLGTDTQYF
-	TRBV10-3	TRBJ1-1	many	TGTGCCATCAGTGACACGGGGCGAAACACTGAAGCTTTCTTT	CAISDTGRNTEAFF
-	TRBV7-3	TRBJ2-1	many	TGTGCCAGCAGCCCCGGGCCTAGCTCTGGTGAGCAGTTCTTC	CASSPGPSSGEQFF
TRBD1	TRBV28	TRBJ2-7	many	TGTGCCAGCAGGATACAGGGGCCGACCTACGAGCAGTACTTC	CASRIQGPTYEQYF